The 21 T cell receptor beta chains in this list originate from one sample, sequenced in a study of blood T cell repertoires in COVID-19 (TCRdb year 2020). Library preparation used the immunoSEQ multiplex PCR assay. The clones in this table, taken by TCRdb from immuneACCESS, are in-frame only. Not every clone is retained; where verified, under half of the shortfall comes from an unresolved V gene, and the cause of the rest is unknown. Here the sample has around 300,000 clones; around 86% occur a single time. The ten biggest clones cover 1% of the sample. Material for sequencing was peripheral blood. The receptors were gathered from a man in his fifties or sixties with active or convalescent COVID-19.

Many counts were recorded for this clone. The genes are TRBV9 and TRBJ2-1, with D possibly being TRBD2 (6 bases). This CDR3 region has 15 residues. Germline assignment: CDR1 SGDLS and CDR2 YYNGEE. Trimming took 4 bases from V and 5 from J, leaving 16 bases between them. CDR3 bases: TGTGCCAGCAGCCTAGTAGTTAGCGGCAACAATGAGCAGTTCTTC. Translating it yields CASSLVVSGNNEQFF.

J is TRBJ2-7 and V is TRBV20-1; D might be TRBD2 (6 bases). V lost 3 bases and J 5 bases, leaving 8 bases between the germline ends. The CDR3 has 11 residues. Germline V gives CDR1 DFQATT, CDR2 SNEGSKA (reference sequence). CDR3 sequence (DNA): TGCAGTGCTAGGGGGGGAAACGAGCAGTACTTC. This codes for CSARGGNEQYF.

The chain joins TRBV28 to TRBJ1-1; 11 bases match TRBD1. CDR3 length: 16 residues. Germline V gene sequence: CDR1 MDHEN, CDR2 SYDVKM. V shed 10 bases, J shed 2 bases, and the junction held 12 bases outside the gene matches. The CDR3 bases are TGTGCCACTCCCGGGCGGACAGGGGGCGTAAACACTGAAGCTTTCTTT. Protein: CATPGRTGGVNTEAFF.

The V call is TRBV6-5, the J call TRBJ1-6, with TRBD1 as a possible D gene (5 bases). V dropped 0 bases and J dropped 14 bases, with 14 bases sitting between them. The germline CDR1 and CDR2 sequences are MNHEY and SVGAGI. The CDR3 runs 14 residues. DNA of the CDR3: TGTGCCAGCAGTTACTCGGACACCCTTAGCTCCCTCCACTTT. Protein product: CASSYSDTLSSLHF.

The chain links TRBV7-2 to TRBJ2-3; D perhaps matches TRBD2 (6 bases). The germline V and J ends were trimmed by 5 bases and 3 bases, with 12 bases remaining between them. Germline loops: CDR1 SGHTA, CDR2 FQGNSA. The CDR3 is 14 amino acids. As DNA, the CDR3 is TGTGCCAGCAGCCCTGGACTATCAACAGATACGCAGTATTTT. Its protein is CASSPGLSTDTQYF.

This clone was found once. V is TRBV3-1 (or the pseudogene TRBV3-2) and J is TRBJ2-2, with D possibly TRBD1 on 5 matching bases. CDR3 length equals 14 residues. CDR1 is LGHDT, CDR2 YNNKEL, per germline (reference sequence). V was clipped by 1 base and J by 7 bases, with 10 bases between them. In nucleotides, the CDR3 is TGTGCCAGCAGCCAAGGCGCAGGGATCGGGGAGCTGTTTTTT. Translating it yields CASSQGAGIGELFF.

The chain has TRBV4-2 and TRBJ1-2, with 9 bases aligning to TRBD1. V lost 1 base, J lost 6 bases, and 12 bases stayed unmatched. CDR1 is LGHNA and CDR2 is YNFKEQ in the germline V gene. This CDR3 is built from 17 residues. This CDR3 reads CASSQGPPGTGNDGYTF. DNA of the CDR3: TGTGCCAGCAGCCAAGGGCCCCCCGGGACAGGGAACGATGGCTACACCTTC.

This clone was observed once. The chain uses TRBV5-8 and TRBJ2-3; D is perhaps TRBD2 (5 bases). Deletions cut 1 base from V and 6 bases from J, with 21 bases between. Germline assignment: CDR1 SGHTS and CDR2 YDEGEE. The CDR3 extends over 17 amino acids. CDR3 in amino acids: CASSLFPEGLNRDTQYF. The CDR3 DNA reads TGTGCCAGCAGCTTGTTCCCCGAGGGTCTCAATAGGGATACGCAGTATTTT. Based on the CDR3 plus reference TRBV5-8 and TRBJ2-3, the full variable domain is EAGVTQSPTHLIKTRGQQATLRCSPISGHTSVYWYQQALGLGLQFLLWYDEGEERNRGNFPPRFSGRQFPNYSSELNVNALELEDSALYLCASSLFPEGLNRDTQYFGPGTRLTVL.

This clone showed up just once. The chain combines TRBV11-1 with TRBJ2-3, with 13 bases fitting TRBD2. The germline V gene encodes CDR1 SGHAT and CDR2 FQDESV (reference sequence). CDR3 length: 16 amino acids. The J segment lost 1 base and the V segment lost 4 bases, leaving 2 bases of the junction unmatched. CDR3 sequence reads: CASSWTSGSRTDTQYF. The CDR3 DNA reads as TGTGCCAGCAGCTGGACTAGCGGGAGTCGCACAGATACGCAGTATTTT.

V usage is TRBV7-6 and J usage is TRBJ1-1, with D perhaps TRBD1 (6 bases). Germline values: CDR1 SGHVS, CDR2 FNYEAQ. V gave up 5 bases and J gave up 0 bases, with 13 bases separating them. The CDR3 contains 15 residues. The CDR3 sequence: CASSTGLRMNTEAFF. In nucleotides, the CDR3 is TGTGCCAGCAGCACAGGGTTGAGGATGAACACTGAAGCTTTCTTT.

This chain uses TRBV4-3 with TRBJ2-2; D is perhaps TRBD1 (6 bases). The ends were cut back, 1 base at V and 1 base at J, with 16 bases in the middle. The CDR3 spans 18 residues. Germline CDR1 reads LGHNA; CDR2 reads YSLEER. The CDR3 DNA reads TGCGCCAGCAGCCAAGTAAGGGACAACTATGTGAACACCGGGGAGCTGTTTTTT. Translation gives CASSQVRDNYVNTGELFF.

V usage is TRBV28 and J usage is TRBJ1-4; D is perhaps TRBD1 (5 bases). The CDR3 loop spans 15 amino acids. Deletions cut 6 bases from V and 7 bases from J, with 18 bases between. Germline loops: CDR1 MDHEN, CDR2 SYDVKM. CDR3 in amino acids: CASRPNQGWAEKLFF. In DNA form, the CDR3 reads TGTGCCAGCAGACCGAATCAGGGTTGGGCTGAAAAACTGTTTTTT.

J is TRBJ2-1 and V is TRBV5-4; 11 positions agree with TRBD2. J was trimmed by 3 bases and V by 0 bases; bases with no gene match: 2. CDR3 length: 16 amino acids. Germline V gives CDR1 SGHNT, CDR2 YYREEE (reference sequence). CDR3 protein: CASSLAGLAGYNEQFF. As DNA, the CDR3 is TGTGCCAGCAGCTTGGCCGGACTAGCGGGCTACAATGAGCAGTTCTTC.

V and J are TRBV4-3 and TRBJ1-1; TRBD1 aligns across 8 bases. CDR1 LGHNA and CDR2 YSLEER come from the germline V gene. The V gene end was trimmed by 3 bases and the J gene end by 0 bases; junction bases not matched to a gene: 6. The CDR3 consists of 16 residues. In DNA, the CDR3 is TGCGCCAGCAGCCAGTGGACAGGGATGATGAACACTGAAGCTTTCTTT. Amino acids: CASSQWTGMMNTEAFF.

The CDR3 nucleotides are TGTGCCAGCAGCTTGGTGTCGGGAGGGGGCACAGATACGCAGTATTTT. This encodes CASSLVSGGGTDTQYF. This rearrangement joins TRBV5-4 to TRBJ2-3; 8 positions match TRBD2. CDR1 SGHNT and CDR2 YYREEE come from the germline V gene (reference sequence). The CDR3 covers 16 residues. J gave up 1 base and V 0 bases, and 4 bases lay outside the gene matches.

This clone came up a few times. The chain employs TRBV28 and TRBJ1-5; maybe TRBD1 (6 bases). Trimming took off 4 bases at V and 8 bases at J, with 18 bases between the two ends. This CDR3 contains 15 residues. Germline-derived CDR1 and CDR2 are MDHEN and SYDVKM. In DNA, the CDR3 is TGTGCCAGCAGTTCCGGTAGGGGGGGAGGTAAGCCCCAGCATTTT. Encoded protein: CASSSGRGGGKPQHF. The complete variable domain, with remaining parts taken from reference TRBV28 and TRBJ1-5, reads DVKVTQSSRYLVKRTGEKVFLECVQDMDHENMFWYRQDPGLGLRLIYFSYDVKMKEKGDIPEGYSVSREKKERFSLILESASTNQTSMYLCASSSGRGGGKPQHFGDGTRLSIL.

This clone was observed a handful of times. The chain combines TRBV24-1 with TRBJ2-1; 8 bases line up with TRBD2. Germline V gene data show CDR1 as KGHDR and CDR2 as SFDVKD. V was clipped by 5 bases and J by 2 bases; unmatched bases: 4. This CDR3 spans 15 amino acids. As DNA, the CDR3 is TGTGCCACCAGTGGCGCGGGAGGCCCCTACAATGAGCAGTTCTTC. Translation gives CATSGAGGPYNEQFF.

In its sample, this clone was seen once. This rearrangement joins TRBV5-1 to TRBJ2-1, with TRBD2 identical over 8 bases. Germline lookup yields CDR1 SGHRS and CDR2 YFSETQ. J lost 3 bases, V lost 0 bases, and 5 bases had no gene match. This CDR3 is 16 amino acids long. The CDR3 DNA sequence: TGCGCCAGCAGCTTGGATACTAGCGGCTACTACAATGAGCAGTTCTTC. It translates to CASSLDTSGYYNEQFF.

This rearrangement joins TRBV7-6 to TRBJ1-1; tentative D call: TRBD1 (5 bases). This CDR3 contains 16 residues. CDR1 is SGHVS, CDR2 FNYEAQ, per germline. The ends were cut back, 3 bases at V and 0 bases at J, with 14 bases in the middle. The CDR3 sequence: CASSLSPGRVNTEAFF. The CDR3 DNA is TGTGCCAGCAGCTTGAGTCCAGGGAGGGTGAACACTGAAGCTTTCTTT. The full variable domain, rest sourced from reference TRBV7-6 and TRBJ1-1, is GAGVSQSPRYKVTKRGQDVALRCDPISGHVSLYWYRQALGQGPEFLTYFNYEAQQDKSGLPNDRFSAERPEGSISTLTIQRTEQRDSAMYRCASSLSPGRVNTEAFFGQGTRLTVV.

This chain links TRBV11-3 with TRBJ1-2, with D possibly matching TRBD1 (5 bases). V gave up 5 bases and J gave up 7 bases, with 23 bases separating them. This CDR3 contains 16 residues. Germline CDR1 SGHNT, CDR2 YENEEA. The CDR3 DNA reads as TGTGCCAGCAGCCCAGAGGGTTCGGGGACTTCGACTGGCTACACCTTC. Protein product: CASSPEGSGTSTGYTF.

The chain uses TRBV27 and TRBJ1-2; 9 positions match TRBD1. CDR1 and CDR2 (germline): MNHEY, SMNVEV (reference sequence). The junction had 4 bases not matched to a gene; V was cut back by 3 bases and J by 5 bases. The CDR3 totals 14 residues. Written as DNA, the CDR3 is TGTGCCAGCAGTTTCTACAGGGGGCGTTATGGCTACACCTTC. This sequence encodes CASSFYRGRYGYTF.